This record concerns one TCR beta chain sequence. The antigen is not known. V dropped 10 bases and J dropped 3; count of bases not matched to a gene: 3. Germline V gene data show CDR1 as ENHRY and CDR2 as SYGVKD. The CDR3 runs 12 residues. Sequencing used immunoSEQ multiplex PCR; TCRdb keeps in-frame clones, though not all of them. The table has 95,000 to 150,000 clones, 92% seen once. These data come from a study of T cell responses to AZD1222 COVID-19 vaccine. Overall study context: Second doses were pooled across both intervals (about 4 or about 12 weeks).

General study points: Most donors were white British and more were female, and clonal diversity was possibly underestimated. Elevations in Spike-specific TCR breadth and depth followed administration of two AZD1222 doses.

The chain uses TRBV10-3 and TRBJ1-5, with 7 bases matching TRBD1. The input for sequencing was peripheral blood, taken on day 0 of AZD1222 vaccination. This sequence originates from an adult in good health. This chain's CDR3 is CATGTDNQPQHF. In DNA, the CDR3 is TGTGCCACCGGGACAGACAATCAGCCCCAGCATTTT.